This T cell receptor beta chain is drawn from a study of identical twins. The length of the CDR3 is 13 residues. Germline CDR1 and CDR2: SGHTA and FQGNSA. Trimming shortened V by 7 bases and J by 1 base, and 9 bases separated the two germline ends. Unique molecular identifiers were in the cDNA, with template-switch universal primer binding. TCRdb itself ran the 5' RACE reads through MiXCR, one entry per CDR3 protein. The sample carries 400,000 to 650,000 distinct CDR3 sequences, less than 25% recorded once. The study, taken as a whole, reports: The analysis was cross-sectional rather than longitudinal within donors.

Worth noting for this clonotype: The antigen remains undetermined.

The sample was also linked to a second study, of T cells expressing NK-cell markers. In that study: Six of the donors carried dominant NKG2C+ clonotypes that took up about 1.0-7.5% of their CD8+ T cells. A handful of donors showed these clonotypes also leading the CD3+CD56-NKG2C+ fraction.

The chain joins TRBV7-2 to TRBJ2-3, with D hard to call. The sequence was obtained from a woman aged 18-29 years in good health. Sequencing was performed on CD4+ T cells sorted from blood. In nucleotides, the CDR3 is TGTGCCAGCACCCAAGGACGCACAGATACGCAGTATTTT. It is translated as CASTQGRTDTQYF.